The 32 T cell receptor beta chains presented below share a single source sample, sequenced in a study of blood T cell repertoires in COVID-19. Profiling relied on immunoSEQ multiplex PCR, and the TCRdb table lists in-frame clones only, not all of them. Among 350,000 to 450,000 clones listed, around 83% were seen once. The sample was PBMCs or T cells enriched from blood (not recorded which). The receptors were sampled from a woman in her forties or fifties who had recovered from COVID-19.

The chain joins TRBV7-9 to TRBJ2-3, with a possible D match to TRBD1 (6 bases). CDR1 and CDR2 (germline): SEHNR, FQNEAQ (reference sequence). Trimming left V 5 bases short and J 0 bases short, with 15 bases between. The CDR3 length is 16 residues. CDR3: CASSQVQGSSTDTQYF. In DNA form, the CDR3 reads TGTGCCAGCAGCCAAGTGCAGGGGTCTAGCACAGATACGCAGTATTTT.

The V gene is TRBV6-1, the J gene TRBJ2-4; TRBD2 agrees at 12 bases. J gave up 0 bases and V 4 bases, and 7 bases lay outside the gene matches. The germline V gene encodes CDR1 MNHNS and CDR2 SASEGT. CDR3 length equals 18 residues. Here the CDR3 DNA reads TGTGCCAGCAGTGCCCTAGCGGGGGGGATTTTAGCCAAAAACATTCAGTACTTC. This codes for CASSALAGGILAKNIQYF.

The gene calls are TRBV19 and TRBJ1-5, with TRBD1 matching 7 bases. This CDR3 comprises 15 residues. The V and J ends lost 6 bases and 3 bases, in that order; junction bases with no gene match: 8. Germline CDR1 reads LNHDA; CDR2 reads SQIVND (reference sequence). The CDR3 is CASRTTGQSNQPQHF. In DNA form, the CDR3 reads TGTGCCAGTAGAACCACGGGACAGTCCAATCAGCCCCAGCATTTT.

This sequence joins TRBV2 and TRBJ1-1; TRBD1 might be the D (6 bases). The V gene's germline CDR1 is SNHLY and CDR2 FYNNEI. Trimming shortened V by 2 bases and J by 4 bases, and 17 bases separated the two germline ends. The CDR3 has 16 amino acids. CDR3: CASSETGLSGGTEAFF. The CDR3 coding sequence is TGTGCCAGCAGTGAAACAGGGTTAAGCGGAGGCACTGAAGCTTTCTTT. Drawing the rest from reference TRBV2 and TRBJ1-1, the complete variable domain is EPEVTQTPSHQVTQMGQEVILRCVPISNHLYFYWYRQILGQKVEFLVSFYNNEISEKSEIFDDQFSVERPDGSNFTLKIRSTKLEDSAMYFCASSETGLSGGTEAFFGQGTRLTVV.

The chain employs TRBV5-4 and TRBJ2-5; 8 bases are shared with TRBD2. CDR3 length equals 16 residues. Germline V gene lookup returns CDR1 SGHNT and CDR2 YYREEE (reference sequence). With V trimmed by 0 bases and J by 1 base, 5 bases remained unmatched. CDR3 amino acids: CASSLGLAGIQETQYF. In DNA, the CDR3 is TGTGCCAGCAGCTTGGGCCTAGCGGGCATCCAAGAGACCCAGTACTTC.

This chain joins TRBV6-2 or TRBV6-3 and TRBJ1-1; 7 bases agree with TRBD1. Germline CDR1 MNHEY, CDR2 SVGEGT. The CDR3 spans 13 residues. V gave up 2 bases and J gave up 7 bases; unmatched junction bases: 4. The CDR3 DNA sequence: TGTGCCAGCAGTTACGTGGGACAGATTGAAGCTTTCTTT. Protein product: CASSYVGQIEAFF.

V is TRBV9 and J is TRBJ2-1; TRBD2 matches 8 bases. This CDR3 region has 18 residues. The germline gives CDR1 SGDLS, CDR2 YYNGEE. The ends lost 4 bases at V and 8 bases at J; junction bases unmatched: 20. The CDR3 is CASSQASIAAGVTDEQFF. The DNA of the CDR3 is TGTGCCAGCAGCCAAGCATCTATCGCAGCGGGAGTAACCGATGAGCAGTTCTTC. Complete variable domain (other parts from reference TRBV9 and TRBJ2-1): DSGVTQTPKHLITATGQRVTLRCSPRSGDLSVYWYQQSLDQGLQFLIQYYNGEERAKGNILERFSAQQFPDLHSELNLSSLELGDSALYFCASSQASIAAGVTDEQFFGPGTRLTVL.

This clone was recorded a few times. This chain connects TRBV10-3 to TRBJ1-1, with 8 bases fitting TRBD1. Germline CDR1 is ENHRY and CDR2 is SYGVKD. The CDR3 consists of 13 residues. V gave up 10 bases and J gave up 12 bases; unmatched junction bases: 16. The DNA of the CDR3 is TGTGCCACCCAGGGACAGGTTGATCGGAGTCCTTTCTTT. Translated, it gives CATQGQVDRSPFF.

The chain couples TRBV19 to TRBJ2-5, with 12 nucleotides matching TRBD2. This CDR3 comprises 21 residues. Germline assignment: CDR1 LNHDA and CDR2 SQIVND (reference sequence). Losses at the gene ends were 5 bases for V and 5 bases for J; bases not matched to a gene: 24. DNA of the CDR3: TGTGCCAGTAGTGTAGCCTTCCCCGCTAGCGGGGGGGCCCCCGGTGAGGAGACCCAGTACTTC. This encodes CASSVAFPASGGAPGEETQYF.

This clone was detected only a few times. The chain uses TRBV7-8 and TRBJ1-2; TRBD1 matches 7 bases. Per the germline V gene, CDR1 is SGHVS and CDR2 is FQNEAQ. The CDR3 consists of 15 residues. V trimming: 2 bases; J trimming: 4 bases; junction bases outside the gene matches: 7. The CDR3 reads CASSLNTGAGYGYTF. The CDR3 region has the DNA TGTGCCAGCAGCTTAAACACAGGGGCCGGCTATGGCTACACCTTC.

This clone has a single count. The chain recombines TRBV6-5 with TRBJ1-3; a weak D match, TRBD1 (5 bases). Trimming pared 4 bases from V and 2 bases from J, leaving 9 bases between. The CDR3 is 14 residues long. Germline V lookup: CDR1 MNHEY, CDR2 SVGAGI. The CDR3 DNA sequence: TGTGCCAGCAGTTCTAGGGGTCCTGGAAACACCATATATTTT. It is translated as CASSSRGPGNTIYF.

The gene calls are TRBV5-6 and TRBJ2-1; D perhaps matches TRBD2 (6 bases). Germline values: CDR1 SGHDT, CDR2 YYEEEE. The CDR3 consists of 16 residues. V was shortened by 4 bases and J by 9 bases, with 23 bases between the two germline ends. CDR3 loop: CASSTWTRPLGSEQFF. DNA of the CDR3: TGTGCCAGCAGCACCTGGACACGACCCCTCGGGAGTGAGCAGTTCTTC.

The V call is TRBV19, the J call TRBJ1-1; 10 bases align to TRBD1. CDR1 and CDR2 from the germline V gene are LNHDA and SQIVND (reference sequence). The CDR3 extends over 15 amino acids. The junction had 11 bases not matched to a gene; V was cut back by 9 bases and J by 4 bases. The CDR3 DNA is TGTGCCAGCGGGGGACAGGGGAGCTTCGGCACTGAAGCTTTCTTT. Amino acids: CASGGQGSFGTEAFF.

The J gene is TRBJ1-5, the V gene TRBV14; D unclear. Germline lookup yields CDR1 SGHDN and CDR2 FVKESK. Deletions cut 4 bases from V and 4 bases from J, with 8 bases between. The length of the CDR3 is 13 residues. The CDR3: CASSLYTNQPQHF. DNA for the CDR3: TGTGCCAGCAGCCTATACACGAATCAGCCCCAGCATTTT.

The CDR3 is CASRGAGTGALGELFF. CDR3 nucleotides: TGTGCCTCCCGGGGGGCCGGGACAGGGGCGCTCGGGGAGCTGTTTTTT. V usage is TRBV6-6 and J usage is TRBJ2-2, with TRBD1 matching 10 bases. V lost 11 bases, J lost 7 bases, and 16 bases stayed unmatched. CDR1 and CDR2 from the germline V gene are MNHNY and SVGAGI (reference sequence). The CDR3 covers 16 residues.

This clone was detected a few times. J is TRBJ1-1 and V is TRBV4-3; D not resolved. The CDR3 is 14 residues long. Germline V CDR1 and CDR2: LGHNA, YSLEER. Trimming cost V 6 bases and J 0 bases, with 11 bases left between them. CDR3 coding DNA: TGCGCCAGCAGTTTTAGACAAGTGAACACTGAAGCTTTCTTT. Protein: CASSFRQVNTEAFF.

The chain carries TRBV14 and TRBJ1-1, with a weak D call TRBD1 (5 bases). Germline loops: CDR1 SGHDN, CDR2 FVKESK. Trimming took 6 bases from V and 7 from J, leaving 12 bases between them. This CDR3 is built from 12 residues. CDR3: CASSFQGGEAFF. The CDR3, as DNA: TGTGCCAGCAGTTTTCAGGGTGGTGAAGCTTTCTTT.

The chain has TRBV7-9 and TRBJ2-5; 8 positions match TRBD2. Germline V gene sequence: CDR1 SEHNR, CDR2 FQNEAQ (reference sequence). CDR3 size: 19 residues. J gave up 5 bases and V 5 bases, and 22 bases lay outside the gene matches. The CDR3 reads CASSLPGLVSSPVEETQYF. DNA of the CDR3: TGTGCCAGCAGCCTCCCGGGACTAGTCTCTTCCCCGGTCGAGGAGACCCAGTACTTC.

The chain uses TRBV28 and TRBJ1-2, with no clear D. Germline CDR1 and CDR2: MDHEN and SYDVKM. The V end lost 3 bases, the J end lost 3 bases, and 11 bases lay between the germline ends. This CDR3 has 14 residues. The CDR3 nucleotides read TGTGCCAGCAGTTTGTTCCTAGAAGACTATGGCTACACCTTC. Amino acid sequence: CASSLFLEDYGYTF.

The rearrangement links TRBV18 to TRBJ1-2; tentatively, D is TRBD1 (6 bases). V lost 4 bases and J lost 2, with 23 bases in between. This CDR3 has 18 residues. Germline loops: CDR1 KGHSH, CDR2 LQKENI. The DNA for the CDR3 is TGTGCCAGCTCACGACCCCTGGCGTTGAACAGGGAGAACTATGGCTACACCTTC. The encoded protein is CASSRPLALNRENYGYTF.

In its sample, this clone was seen a few times. The chain combines TRBV19 with TRBJ2-1; TRBD1 matches at 7 bases. The CDR3 has 15 residues. The germline CDR1 and CDR2 sequences are LNHDA and SQIVND (reference sequence). The V segment lost 4 bases and the J segment 9 bases; nucleotides outside the gene matches: 12. This chain's CDR3 is CASSRQGVNAVEQFF. In DNA, the CDR3 is TGTGCCAGTAGTAGGCAGGGGGTAAACGCGGTTGAGCAGTTCTTC.

The chain recombines TRBV11-3 with TRBJ2-2; 7 bases align to TRBD1. V trimming: 5 bases; J trimming: 1 base; junction bases outside the gene matches: 4. The CDR3 length is 15 residues. Germline CDR1 is SGHNT and CDR2 is YENEEA. CDR3 sequence (DNA): TGTGCCAGCAGCCCGCGGACAGGGAACACCGGGGAGCTGTTTTTT. Its protein product is CASSPRTGNTGELFF. The variable domain in full, with the rest retrieved from reference TRBV11-3 and TRBJ2-2, is EAGVVQSPRYKIIEKKQPVAFWCNPISGHNTLYWYLQNLGQGPELLIRYENEEAVDDSQLPKDRFSAERLKGVDSTLKIQPAELGDSAVYLCASSPRTGNTGELFFGEGSRLTVL.

This sequence joins TRBV7-2 and TRBJ2-7; TRBD1 matches 9 bases. The germline CDR1 and CDR2 sequences are SGHTA and FQGNSA. The trim removed 3 bases at V and 5 bases at J, leaving 5 bases unmatched. This CDR3 spans 14 amino acids. The CDR3 nucleotides read TGTGCCAGCAGCTTCCGGGACAGGGCAGACGAGCAGTACTTC. As protein: CASSFRDRADEQYF.

The chain links TRBV11-2 to TRBJ1-5; D not resolved. In germline, CDR1 is SGHAT, CDR2 FQNNGV. Trimming removed 5 bases at V and 9 bases at J, with 14 bases between. The length of the CDR3 is 13 residues. The CDR3 reads CASSPGPYGPQHF. CDR3 bases: TGTGCCAGCAGCCCGGGTCCTTATGGGCCCCAGCATTTT.

V gene TRBV3-1 (or the pseudogene TRBV3-2) combines with J gene TRBJ1-6; a weak D match, TRBD1 (6 bases). Germline V gene sequence: CDR1 LGHDT, CDR2 YNNKEL (reference sequence). CDR3 size: 16 residues. V lost 1 base and J 7 bases, leaving 14 bases between the germline ends. In nucleotides, the CDR3 is TGTGCCAGCAGCCAAGTGGGGGGGGCGCGGAATTCACCCCTCCACTTT. This codes for CASSQVGGARNSPLHF.

The V and J genes are TRBV5-4 and TRBJ2-3, with a tentative D call TRBD2 (7 bases). The CDR3 is made up of 15 amino acids. V gave up 2 bases and J gave up 3 bases, with 13 bases separating them. CDR1 and CDR2 from the germline V gene are SGHNT and YYREEE (reference sequence). CDR3 DNA sequence: TGTGCCAGCAGCTTCTACAGGGAGGGGACAGATACGCAGTATTTT. Translating it yields CASSFYREGTDTQYF.

This chain uses TRBV5-5 with TRBJ1-2, with TRBD1 matching over 8 bases. The CDR3 has 16 residues. Unmatched junction bases numbered 7, after V lost 3 bases and J lost 0 bases. From germline, CDR1 is SGHKS and CDR2 YYEKEE (reference sequence). The CDR3 sequence: CASSWAGGRPNYGYTF. The CDR3 region has the DNA TGTGCCAGCAGCTGGGCAGGGGGCAGACCTAACTATGGCTACACCTTC.

This chain joins TRBV29-1 and TRBJ1-1; D is uncertain. Germline CDR1 is SQVTM and CDR2 is ANQGSEA. CDR3 length equals 15 residues. The V gene lost 7 bases and the J gene lost 2 bases, with 20 bases spanning the gap. DNA of the CDR3: TGCAGCGCCGATAACTGGGTCTCTAGAAACACTGAAGCTTTCTTT. It translates to CSADNWVSRNTEAFF.

The chain joins TRBV30 to TRBJ2-2; D ambiguous. V was cut by 2 bases and J by 0 bases, with 7 bases left in between. Germline V gives CDR1 GTSNPN, CDR2 SVGIG (reference sequence). CDR3 length: 14 residues. The CDR3: CAWSLNANTGELFF. The CDR3 DNA follows: TGTGCCTGGAGTCTAAACGCGAACACCGGGGAGCTGTTTTTT. Full variable domain (missing parts from reference TRBV30 and TRBJ2-2): SQTIHQWPATLVQPVGSPLSLECTVEGTSNPNLYWYRQAAGRGLQLLFYSVGIGQISSEVPQNLSASRPQDRQFILSSKKLLLSDSGFYLCAWSLNANTGELFFGEGSRLTVL.

The rearrangement joins TRBV2 to TRBJ2-5, with 9 bases fitting TRBD1. The trim removed 6 bases at V and 5 bases at J, leaving 10 bases unmatched. The germline CDR1 and CDR2 sequences are SNHLY and FYNNEI. CDR3 length: 15 residues. CDR3 DNA: TGTGCCAGCAGGGAAACATACAGGGGGCGGGAGACCCAGTACTTC. It translates to CASRETYRGRETQYF. Full variable domain (remainder filled in from reference TRBV2 and TRBJ2-5): EPEVTQTPSHQVTQMGQEVILRCVPISNHLYFYWYRQILGQKVEFLVSFYNNEISEKSEIFDDQFSVERPDGSNFTLKIRSTKLEDSAMYFCASRETYRGRETQYFGPGTRLLVL.

The rearrangement links TRBV7-3 to TRBJ2-2, with 9 bases lining up with TRBD1. CDR3 length: 20 residues. The germline V gene has CDR1 SGHTA and CDR2 FQGTGA. V lost 1 base to trimming and J lost 6 bases; unmatched junction nucleotides: 18. The CDR3 protein is CASSLKGNGTGYFRAGELFF. For the CDR3, the DNA is TGTGCCAGCAGCTTAAAGGGGAACGGGACAGGGTATTTTCGTGCCGGGGAGCTGTTTTTT.

This sequence joins TRBV5-1 and TRBJ2-1; 10 bases line up with TRBD2. The V gene's germline CDR1 is SGHRS and CDR2 YFSETQ. CDR3 length: 17 residues. Trimming at V came to 0 bases and at J to 0 bases, leaving 3 bases not matched to a gene. The chain's CDR3 is CASSLGASGGSYNEQFF. The DNA for the CDR3 is TGCGCCAGCAGCTTGGGAGCTAGCGGGGGCTCCTACAATGAGCAGTTCTTC. Based on the CDR3 plus reference TRBV5-1 and TRBJ2-1, the full variable domain is KAGVTQTPRYLIKTRGQQVTLSCSPISGHRSVSWYQQTPGQGLQFLFEYFSETQRNKGNFPGRFSGRQFSNSRSEMNVSTLELGDSALYLCASSLGASGGSYNEQFFGPGTRLTVL.